The 6 T cell receptor beta chains below were found in one sample sequenced in a study of T cells expressing NK-cell markers. From the 5' RACE reads, TCRdb lists one entry per CDR3 protein and no DNA. This sample carries approximately 380,000 distinct CDR3 sequences, with about 5.2% going to the ten biggest clones. Material for sequencing was blood T cells: a sorted CD56 or NKG2C T cell subset, CD4+ or CD8+ T cells, or bulk PBMC T cells (not recorded which). The receptor set was obtained from a man aged 18-75 years in good health.

This chain joins TRBV18 and TRBJ1-3; checking the TCRdb D call of TRBD1 is not possible without DNA. In germline, CDR1 is KGHSH, CDR2 LQKENI. The CDR3 has 15 residues. Here the CDR3 reads CASSHGTNSGNTIYF.

The rearrangement joins TRBV7-7 to TRBJ2-2; no DNA is available, so the TRBD1 call from TCRdb remains unchecked. CDR3 length: 15 amino acids. CDR1 and CDR2 from the germline V gene are SSHAT and FNYEAQ (reference sequence). CDR3 sequence reads: CASSLVTGRYGELFF.

The chain carries TRBV7-2 and TRBJ1-1. CDR3 length: 16 residues. Germline V CDR1 and CDR2: SGHTA, FQGNSA. CDR3 protein: CASSLEGRVQNTEAFF.

The chain combines TRBV5-6 with TRBJ2-1; TCRdb designates TRBD2, a call that cannot be tested without DNA. The V gene's germline CDR1 is SGHDT and CDR2 YYEEEE. This CDR3 has 20 amino acids. The CDR3 protein is CASSLIFQASGGLSDNEQFF.

The gene calls are TRBV20-1 and TRBJ2-1; there is no DNA to check the TCRdb D call of TRBD2. CDR3 length equals 15 residues. Germline V lookup: CDR1 DFQATT, CDR2 SNEGSKA (reference sequence). CDR3: CSAFRLAGYGNEQFF.

The V call is TRBV12-3 or TRBV12-4, the J call TRBJ2-7; TCRdb indicates TRBD1, and absent DNA this call remains unverified. This CDR3 has 18 amino acids. CDR3 protein: CASSPNHRADLNLYEQYF.